The 15 T cell receptor beta chains below all came from one sample that was sequenced in a study of blood T cell repertoires in COVID-19. Clones were read by immunoSEQ multiplex PCR, and TCRdb kept only the in-frame ones, dropping some. The data hold some 180,000 clones, with 89% observed a single time. The sequencing input was peripheral blood. These receptor sequences come from a man aged 40-49 years with acute or convalescent COVID-19.

This chain connects TRBV29-1 to TRBJ1-1, with TRBD1 matching over 7 bases. The germline V gene encodes CDR1 SQVTM and CDR2 ANQGSEA. CDR3 length equals 12 residues. V lost 7 bases, J lost 3 bases, and 5 bases stayed unmatched. CDR3 sequence (DNA): TGCAGCGGGACGACAGGGCACACTGAAGCTTTCTTT. This sequence encodes CSGTTGHTEAFF. Variable domain in full (rest from reference TRBV29-1 and TRBJ1-1): SAVISQKPSRDICQRGTSLTIQCQVDSQVTMMFWYRQQPGQSLTLIATANQGSEATYESGFVIDKFPISRPNLTFSTLTVSNMSPEDSSIYLCSGTTGHTEAFFGQGTRLTVV.

The CDR3 DNA reads TGTGCCAGCAGCTTGACCACAGGGGGTCATGGCTACACCTTC. This gives the protein CASSLTTGGHGYTF. The rearrangement links TRBV7-9 to TRBJ1-2, with 8 bases that match TRBD1. Trimming at V came to 3 bases and at J to 6 bases, leaving 6 bases not matched to a gene. Germline CDR1 and CDR2: SEHNR and FQNEAQ (reference sequence). The CDR3 is made up of 14 amino acids.

The rearrangement uses TRBV6-4 and TRBJ2-1, with a weak D call TRBD1 (8 bases). CDR3 length: 16 residues. Trimming left V 5 bases short and J 0 bases short, with 14 bases between. Germline V gives CDR1 MRHNA, CDR2 SNTAGT. CDR3 in DNA: TGTGCCAGCAGTCAACAGGGGGGGCCCTCCTACAATGAGCAGTTCTTC. Encoded protein: CASSQQGGPSYNEQFF.

The chain combines TRBV5-4 with TRBJ2-1; D perhaps matches TRBD1 (5 bases). This CDR3 is built from 15 residues. V was trimmed by 4 bases and J by 5 bases, leaving 16 bases between them. Germline values: CDR1 SGHNT, CDR2 YYREEE (reference sequence). CDR3 protein: CASSPLRGTHNEQFF. The CDR3 DNA reads TGTGCCAGCAGCCCCTTAAGGGGTACTCACAATGAGCAGTTCTTC.

The V and J genes are TRBV27 and TRBJ2-3; the match to TRBD2 covers 9 bases. From germline, CDR1 is MNHEY and CDR2 SMNVEV (reference sequence). Trimming removed 8 bases from V and 5 bases from J; junction bases left unmatched: 11. The CDR3 totals 15 residues. In nucleotides, the CDR3 is TGTGCCAGCCGCAGGTCGCGGGGGGGATTAGATACGCAGTATTTT. Translated: CASRRSRGGLDTQYF.

This sequence joins TRBV4-2 and TRBJ2-5; 8 bases match TRBD2. Germline CDR1 LGHNA, CDR2 YNFKEQ. V shed 0 bases and J 6 bases; nucleotides not matched to a gene: 9. This CDR3 region has 16 residues. CDR3 DNA sequence: TGTGCCAGCAGCCAAGAGCTAGGACTAGCTTTACAGACCCAGTACTTC. Translating it yields CASSQELGLALQTQYF.

V is TRBV6-2 or TRBV6-3 and J is TRBJ2-7, with D perhaps matching TRBD2 (6 bases). The CDR3 covers 11 residues. Germline V gene data show CDR1 as MNHEY and CDR2 as SVGEGT. Trimming stripped 5 bases from V and 6 bases from J, with 8 bases between. CDR3 region: CASSRGLEQYF. CDR3 sequence (DNA): TGTGCCAGCAGTAGGGGACTCGAGCAGTACTTC.

The chain's CDR3 is CASSYPGPGELFF. The CDR3 nucleotides are TGTGCCAGCAGCTACCCTGGGCCCGGGGAGCTGTTTTTT. The genes are TRBV5-4 and TRBJ2-2; no clear D gene. Trimming pared 3 bases from V and 6 bases from J, leaving 9 bases between. The CDR3 loop spans 13 amino acids. Germline lookup yields CDR1 SGHNT and CDR2 YYREEE (reference sequence).

The V gene is TRBV2, the J gene TRBJ2-2, with D perhaps matching TRBD2 (5 bases). CDR1 is SNHLY, CDR2 FYNNEI, per germline. V was trimmed by 11 bases and J by 5 bases, leaving 18 bases between them. The CDR3 sequence is 14 residues long. CDR3 nucleotide sequence: TGTGCCGGAGGAGGAGCGACCCGGACCGGGGAGCTGTTTTTT. This codes for CAGGGATRTGELFF. Full variable domain (rest looked up from reference TRBV2 and TRBJ2-2): EPEVTQTPSHQVTQMGQEVILRCVPISNHLYFYWYRQILGQKVEFLVSFYNNEISEKSEIFDDQFSVERPDGSNFTLKIRSTKLEDSAMYFCAGGGATRTGELFFGEGSRLTVL.

The V call is TRBV7-8, the J call TRBJ2-1, with TRBD2 matching 14 bases. The V segment lost 5 bases and the J segment 2 bases; nucleotides outside the gene matches: 8. Germline CDR1 reads SGHVS; CDR2 reads FQNEAQ. This CDR3 contains 18 residues. CDR3 DNA: TGTGCCAGCAGCCAGGGACTAGCGGGGGTGGCGGCCTACAATGAGCAGTTCTTC. This sequence encodes CASSQGLAGVAAYNEQFF.

The genes are TRBV5-1 and TRBJ1-1; D gene ambiguous. The CDR3 is 15 residues long. Trimming left V 5 bases short and J 4 bases short, with 18 bases between. Looked up from germline, CDR1 is SGHRS and CDR2 is YFSETQ. In DNA form, the CDR3 reads TGCGCCAGCAGGGCGTCTGCGGTCGGTGCCACTGAAGCTTTCTTT. Its translation: CASRASAVGATEAFF.

This rearrangement joins TRBV7-9 to TRBJ2-7, with TRBD1 matching 11 bases. CDR1 is SEHNR and CDR2 is FQNEAQ in the germline V gene (reference sequence). The CDR3 is 15 amino acids. Germline trimming cut 5 bases from V and 5 bases from J; bases unmatched to any gene: 8. CDR3 DNA: TGTGCCAGCAGCCTCGGACAGGGGGCCAGGGACGAGCAGTACTTC. Protein product: CASSLGQGARDEQYF.

CDR3 bases: TGTGCCAGCTCACCTTCCGGGACAGGGGTATACGAGCAGTACTTC. Protein sequence: CASSPSGTGVYEQYF. The V gene is TRBV18, the J gene TRBJ2-7; 10 bases match TRBD1. The V gene's germline CDR1 is KGHSH and CDR2 LQKENI. V lost 3 bases to trimming and J lost 4 bases; unmatched junction nucleotides: 6. The CDR3 spans 15 residues.

This clone was recorded once. This chain uses TRBV3-1 (or the pseudogene TRBV3-2) with TRBJ1-1; D is possibly TRBD1 (6 bases). Per the germline V gene, CDR1 is LGHDT and CDR2 is YNNKEL (reference sequence). Trimming took off 1 base at V and 1 base at J, with 10 bases between the two ends. This CDR3 is built from 15 residues. CDR3 residues: CASSQGTVANTEAFF. CDR3 in DNA: TGTGCCAGCAGCCAAGGGACAGTAGCGAACACTGAAGCTTTCTTT.

This clone appeared a few times. The chain couples TRBV7-9 to TRBJ1-6; D unresolved. The CDR3 runs 14 residues. V was pared by 5 bases and J by 6 bases, with 11 bases between. The germline gives CDR1 SEHNR, CDR2 FQNEAQ (reference sequence). The CDR3 region has the DNA TGTGCCAGCAGCGTCGCGGGAGGTAATTCACCCCTCCACTTT. Translating gives CASSVAGGNSPLHF.